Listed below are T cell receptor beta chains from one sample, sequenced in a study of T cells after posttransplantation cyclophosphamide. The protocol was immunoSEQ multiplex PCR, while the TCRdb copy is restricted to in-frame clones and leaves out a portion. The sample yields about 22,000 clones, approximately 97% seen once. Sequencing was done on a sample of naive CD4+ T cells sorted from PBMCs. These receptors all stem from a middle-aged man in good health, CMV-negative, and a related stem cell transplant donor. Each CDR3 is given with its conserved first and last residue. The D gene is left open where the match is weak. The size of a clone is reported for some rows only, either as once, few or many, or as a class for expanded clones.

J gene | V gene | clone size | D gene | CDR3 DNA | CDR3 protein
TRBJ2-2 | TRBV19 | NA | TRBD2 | TGTGCCAGTAGACGAATAGCGGGGGGGCCGACCGGGGAGCTGTTTTTT | CASRRIAGGPTGELFF
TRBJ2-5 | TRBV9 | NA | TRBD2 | TGTGCCAGCAGCAGCGGGGGCCGACAAGAGACCCAGTACTTC | CASSSGGRQETQYF
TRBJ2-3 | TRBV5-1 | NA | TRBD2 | TGCGCCAGCAGCGCCGGGACTAGGAGCACAGATACGCAGTATTTT | CASSAGTRSTDTQYF
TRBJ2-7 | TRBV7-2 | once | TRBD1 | TGTGCCAGCAGCCCCGGGACAGGGACCTACGAGCAGTACTTC | CASSPGTGTYEQYF
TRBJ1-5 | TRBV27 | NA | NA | TGTGCCAGCAGTCCCCGGGAGGGGAGCAATCAGCCCCAGCATTTT | CASSPREGSNQPQHF
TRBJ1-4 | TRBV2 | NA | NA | TGTGCCAGCAGTGGCCGCGGGGTTGGTGAAAAACTGTTTTTT | CASSGRGVGEKLFF
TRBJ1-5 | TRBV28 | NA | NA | TGTGCCAGCAGCAAGGGAGGGGGAGGACAGCCCCAGCATTTT | CASSKGGGGQPQHF
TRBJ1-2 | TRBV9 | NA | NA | TGTGCCAGCAGCTCCAAGGGGTTACTTAGATATGGCTACACCTTC | CASSSKGLLRYGYTF
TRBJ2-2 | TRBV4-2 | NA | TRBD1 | TGTGCCAGCAGCCAAGATCGGGGAACAGGGGGAACCGGGGAGCTGTTTTTT | CASSQDRGTGGTGELFF
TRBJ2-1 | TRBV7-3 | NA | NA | TGTGCCAGCAGCTTAAGTCGGGGTTCCTACAATGAGCAGTTCTTC | CASSLSRGSYNEQFF
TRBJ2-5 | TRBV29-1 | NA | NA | TGCAGCGTTGACTCGGGGGAAGAGACCCAGTACTTC | CSVDSGEETQYF
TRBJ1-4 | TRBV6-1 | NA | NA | TGTGCCACCAGATCAGGGGATGCGACTAATGAAAAACTGTTTTTT | CATRSGDATNEKLFF
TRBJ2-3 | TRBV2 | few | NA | TGTGCCAGCAGTGAATCGGACGGGCGGGTTGATACGCAGTATTTT | CASSESDGRVDTQYF
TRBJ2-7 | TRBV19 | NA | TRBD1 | TGTGCCAGTAGTGTCCGGGACAGATCCTACGAGCAGTACTTC | CASSVRDRSYEQYF
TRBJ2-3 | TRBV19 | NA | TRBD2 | TGTGCCAGTAGAGGGAGGGGAGGCACAGATACGCAGTATTTT | CASRGRGGTDTQYF
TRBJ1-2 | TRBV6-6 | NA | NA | TGTGCCAGCAGTCCCCCTGGACAGTATGATGGCTACACCTTC | CASSPPGQYDGYTF
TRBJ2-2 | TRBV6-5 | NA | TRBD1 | TGTGCCAGCAGTTACTCAGGGGGCTGGGACACCGGGGAGCTGTTTTTT | CASSYSGGWDTGELFF
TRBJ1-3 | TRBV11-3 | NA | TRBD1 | TGTGCCAGCAGCTTCGGGACAGGGGGAAACACCATATATTTT | CASSFGTGGNTIYF
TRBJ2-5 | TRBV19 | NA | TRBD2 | TGTGCCAGTAGTGCTGGACTAGCCAACATGTACCAAGAGACCCAGTACTTC | CASSAGLANMYQETQYF
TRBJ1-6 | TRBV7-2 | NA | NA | TGTGCCAGCAGCTTACTACTAAATTCACCCCCCCACTTT | CASSLLLNSPPHF
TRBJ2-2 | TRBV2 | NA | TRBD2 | TGTGCCAGCAGTGAACTTGGCGGGGGGGCCCTGGGCGGGGAGCTGTTTTTT | CASSELGGGALGGELFF
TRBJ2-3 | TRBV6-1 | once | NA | TGTGCCAGCAGTGACGTTGGGGAGACCGGAACAGATACGCAGTATTTT | CASSDVGETGTDTQYF
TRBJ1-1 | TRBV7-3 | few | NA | TGTGCCAGCAGCCCAGGGACATCCCAAGCTTTCTTT | CASSPGTSQAFF
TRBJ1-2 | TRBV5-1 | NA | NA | TGCGCCAGCAGCGCCGGCTTAACAGGTATCCCTGGAGTTCCTAACTATGGCTACACCTTC | CASSAGLTGIPGVPNYGYTF
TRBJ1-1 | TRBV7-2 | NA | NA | TGTGCCAGCAGCTTTTACGGGACATCACGAGCTTTCTTT | CASSFYGTSRAFF
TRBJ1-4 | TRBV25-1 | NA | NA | TGTGCCAGCAGTGATGCGGGGAACACTAATGAAAAACTGTTTTTT | CASSDAGNTNEKLFF
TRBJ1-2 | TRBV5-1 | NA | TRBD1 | TGCGCCAGCAGCCGGACAGGGCCGGATGGCTACACCTTC | CASSRTGPDGYTF
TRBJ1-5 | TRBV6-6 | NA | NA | TGTGCCAGCAGTTACAGGAGGGACGTGGTTAATCAGCCCCAGCATTTT | CASSYRRDVVNQPQHF
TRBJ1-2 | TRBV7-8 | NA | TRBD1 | TGTGCCAGCAGCGGTTGGACAGGAGGGCATGGCTACACCTTC | CASSGWTGGHGYTF
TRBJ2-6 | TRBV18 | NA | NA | TGTGCCAGCTCATCCAACCCGGGAGCTGGGGCCAACGTCCTGACTTTC | CASSSNPGAGANVLTF
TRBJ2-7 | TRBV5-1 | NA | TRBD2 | TGCGCCAGCAGCTTGGGGGGGAGAGCGGGAGTAGACGAGCAGTACTTC | CASSLGGRAGVDEQYF
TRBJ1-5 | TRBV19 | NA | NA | TGTGCCAGTAGTATAGGGGGCAGGGGATATCAGCCCCAGCATTTT | CASSIGGRGYQPQHF
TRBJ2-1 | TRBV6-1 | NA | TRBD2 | TGTGCCAGTACGACTAGCGGGAGGGCCTACAATGAGCAGTTCTTC | CASTTSGRAYNEQFF
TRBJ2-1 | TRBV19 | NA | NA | TGTGCCAGTAGTATTCTTGGGCAGTCCTACAATGAGCAGTTCTTC | CASSILGQSYNEQFF
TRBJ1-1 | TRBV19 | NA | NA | TGTGCCAGTAGTATAGACAGGGACACTGAAGCTTTCTTT | CASSIDRDTEAFF
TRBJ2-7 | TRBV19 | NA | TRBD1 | TGTGCCAGTAGCGGAATACAGGGGACAGAGCAGTACTTC | CASSGIQGTEQYF
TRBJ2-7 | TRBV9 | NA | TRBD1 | TGTGCCAGCAGCATCGGACAGGGGGCGCGGGAGCAGTACTTC | CASSIGQGAREQYF
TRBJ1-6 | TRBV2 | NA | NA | TGTGCCAGCAGGACAGCGAATTCACCCCTCCACTTT | CASRTANSPLHF
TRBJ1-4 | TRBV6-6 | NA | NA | TGTGCCAGCAGTAACGAGGGGGGGAAACTGTTTTTT | CASSNEGGKLFF
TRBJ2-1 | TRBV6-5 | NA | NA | TGTGCCAGCAGGCAGGGTTCCTACAATGAGCAGTTCTTC | CASRQGSYNEQFF
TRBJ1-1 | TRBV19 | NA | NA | TGTGCCAGTAGTATAGATTTGGGGGCCTACACTGAAGCTTTCTTT | CASSIDLGAYTEAFF
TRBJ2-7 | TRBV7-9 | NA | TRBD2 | TGTGCCAGCAGCTTGGGAACTAGCGGGAGATTATCCTACGAGCAGTACTTC | CASSLGTSGRLSYEQYF
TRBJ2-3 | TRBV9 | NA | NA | TGTGCCAGCAGCGGAGGAGGGACAGCGCCTAGCACAGATACGCAGTATTTT | CASSGGGTAPSTDTQYF
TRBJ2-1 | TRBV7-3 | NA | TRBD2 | TGTGCCAGCAGCTTAATGGCGGGGGGCTCCTACAATGAGCAGTTCTTC | CASSLMAGGSYNEQFF
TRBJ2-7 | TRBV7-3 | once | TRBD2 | TGTGCCAGCAGCCAGCGGGACTCCTACGAGCAGTACTTC | CASSQRDSYEQYF
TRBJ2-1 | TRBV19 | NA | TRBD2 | TGTGCCAGTAGGCGGGGCGGGAGAAGAGAGCAGTTCTTC | CASRRGGRREQFF
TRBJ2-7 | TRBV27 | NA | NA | TGTGCCAGCAGTTTATATTGGGGGCCCTCCTACGAGCAGTACTTC | CASSLYWGPSYEQYF
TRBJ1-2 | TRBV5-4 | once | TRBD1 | TGTGCCAGCAGCTCGTTGGGCAAGACAGGGGGTTATTTGTATGGCTACACCTTC | CASSSLGKTGGYLYGYTF